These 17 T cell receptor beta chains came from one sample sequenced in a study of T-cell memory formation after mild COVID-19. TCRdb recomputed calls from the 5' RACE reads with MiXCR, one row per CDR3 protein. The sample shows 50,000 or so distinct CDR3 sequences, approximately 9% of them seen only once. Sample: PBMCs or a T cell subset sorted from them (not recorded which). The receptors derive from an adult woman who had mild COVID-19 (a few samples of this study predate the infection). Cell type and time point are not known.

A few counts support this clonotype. CDR3 protein: CASSSDRADPYEQYF. As DNA, the CDR3 is TGTGCCAGCAGCTCGGACAGGGCTGATCCCTACGAGCAGTACTTC. The chain recombines TRBV7-3 with TRBJ2-7, with TRBD1 matching 8 bases. Looked up from germline, CDR1 is SGHTA and CDR2 is FQGTGA. The CDR3 is made up of 15 amino acids. J was trimmed by 2 bases and V by 4 bases; bases with no gene match: 7. The full variable domain, its missing parts supplied by reference TRBV7-3 and TRBJ2-7, is GAGVSQTPSNKVTEKGKYVELRCDPISGHTALYWYRQSLGQGPEFLIYFQGTGAADDSGLPNDRFFAVRPEGSVSTLKIQRTERGDSAVYLCASSSDRADPYEQYFGPGTRLTVT.

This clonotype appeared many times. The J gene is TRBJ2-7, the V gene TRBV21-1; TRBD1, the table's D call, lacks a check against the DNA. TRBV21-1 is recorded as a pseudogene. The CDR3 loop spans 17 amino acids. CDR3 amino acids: CASSKVARRLAFYEQYF. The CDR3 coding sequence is TGTGCCAGCAGCAAAGTGGCCCGGCGTCTCGCCTTCTACGAGCAGTACTTC.

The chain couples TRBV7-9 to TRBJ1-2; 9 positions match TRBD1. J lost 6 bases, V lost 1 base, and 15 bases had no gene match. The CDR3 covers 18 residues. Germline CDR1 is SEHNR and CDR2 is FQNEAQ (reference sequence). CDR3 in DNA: TGTGCCAGCAGCTTAGACCCGGGACAGGGATTAGTGCGCAATGGCTACACCTTC. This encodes CASSLDPGQGLVRNGYTF. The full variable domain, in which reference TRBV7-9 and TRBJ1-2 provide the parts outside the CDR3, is DTGVSQNPRHKITKRGQNVTFRCDPISEHNRLYWYRQTLGQGPEFLTYFQNEAQLEKSRLLSDRFSAERPKGSFSTLEIQRTEQGDSAMYLCASSLDPGQGLVRNGYTFGSGTRLTVV.

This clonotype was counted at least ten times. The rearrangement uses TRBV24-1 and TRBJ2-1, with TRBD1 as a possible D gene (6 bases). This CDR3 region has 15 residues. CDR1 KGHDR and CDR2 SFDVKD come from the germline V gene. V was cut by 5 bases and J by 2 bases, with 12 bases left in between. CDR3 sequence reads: CATSARDRPYNEQFF. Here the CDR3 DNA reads TGTGCCACCAGTGCCAGAGACAGGCCCTACAATGAGCAGTTCTTC.

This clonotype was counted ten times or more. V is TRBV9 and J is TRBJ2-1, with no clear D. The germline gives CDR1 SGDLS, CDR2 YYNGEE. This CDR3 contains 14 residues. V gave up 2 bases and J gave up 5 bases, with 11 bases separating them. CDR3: CASSVDSYDNEQFF. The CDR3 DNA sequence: TGTGCCAGCAGCGTTGACTCCTACGACAATGAGCAGTTCTTC.

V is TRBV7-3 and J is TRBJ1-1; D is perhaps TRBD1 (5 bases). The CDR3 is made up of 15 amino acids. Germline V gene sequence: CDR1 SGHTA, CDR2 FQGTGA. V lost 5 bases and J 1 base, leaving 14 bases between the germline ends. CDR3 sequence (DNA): TGTGCCAGCAGCCCCTGGGGGGGGAGGAACACTGAAGCTTTCTTT. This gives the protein CASSPWGGRNTEAFF.

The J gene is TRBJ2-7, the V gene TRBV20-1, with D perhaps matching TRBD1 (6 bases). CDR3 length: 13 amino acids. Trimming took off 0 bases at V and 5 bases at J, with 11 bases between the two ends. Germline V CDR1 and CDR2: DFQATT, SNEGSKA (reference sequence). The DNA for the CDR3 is TGCAGTGCTAGAGATTACAGGGTAGACGAGCAGTACTTC. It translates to CSARDYRVDEQYF.

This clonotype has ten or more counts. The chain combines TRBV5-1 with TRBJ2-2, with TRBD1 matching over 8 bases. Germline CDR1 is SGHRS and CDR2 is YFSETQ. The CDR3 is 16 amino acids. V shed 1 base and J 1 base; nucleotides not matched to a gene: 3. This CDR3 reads CASSLSTGVNTGELFF. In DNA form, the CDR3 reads TGCGCCAGCAGCTTGTCGACAGGGGTGAACACCGGGGAGCTGTTTTTT. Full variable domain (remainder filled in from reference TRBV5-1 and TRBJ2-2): KAGVTQTPRYLIKTRGQQVTLSCSPISGHRSVSWYQQTPGQGLQFLFEYFSETQRNKGNFPGRFSGRQFSNSRSEMNVSTLELGDSALYLCASSLSTGVNTGELFFGEGSRLTVL.

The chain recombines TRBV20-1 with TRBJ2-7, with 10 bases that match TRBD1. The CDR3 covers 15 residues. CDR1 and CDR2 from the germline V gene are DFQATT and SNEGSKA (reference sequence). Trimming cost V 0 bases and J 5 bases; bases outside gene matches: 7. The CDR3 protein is CSARDPDRGLHEQYF. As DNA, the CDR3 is TGCAGTGCTAGAGATCCCGACAGGGGGCTTCACGAGCAGTACTTC.

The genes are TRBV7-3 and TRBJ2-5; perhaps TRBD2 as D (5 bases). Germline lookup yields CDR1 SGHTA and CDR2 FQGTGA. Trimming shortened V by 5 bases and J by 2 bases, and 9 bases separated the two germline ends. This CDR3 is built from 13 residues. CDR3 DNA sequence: TGTGCCAGCAGCCGAGGGCAACAAGAGACCCAGTACTTC. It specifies CASSRGQQETQYF.

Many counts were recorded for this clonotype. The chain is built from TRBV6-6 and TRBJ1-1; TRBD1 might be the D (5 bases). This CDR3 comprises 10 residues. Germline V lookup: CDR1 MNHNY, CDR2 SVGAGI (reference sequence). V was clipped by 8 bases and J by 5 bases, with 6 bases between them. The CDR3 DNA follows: TGTGCCAGCCGGGGGACTGAAGCTTTCTTT. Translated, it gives CASRGTEAFF.

CDR3 sequence reads: CASRLGTATEAFF. The CDR3 DNA sequence: TGTGCCAGCAGACTAGGGACAGCCACTGAAGCTTTCTTT. The chain employs TRBV5-5 and TRBJ1-1; 7 nucleotides agree with TRBD1. CDR1 SGHKS and CDR2 YYEKEE come from the germline V gene (reference sequence). This CDR3 comprises 13 residues. Germline trimming cut 5 bases from V and 4 bases from J; bases unmatched to any gene: 5.

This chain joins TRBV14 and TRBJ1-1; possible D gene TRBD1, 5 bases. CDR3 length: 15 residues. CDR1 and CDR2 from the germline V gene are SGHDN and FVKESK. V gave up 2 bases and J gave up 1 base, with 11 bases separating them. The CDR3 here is CASSQYRIPNTEAFF. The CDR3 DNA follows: TGTGCCAGCAGCCAATACAGGATACCGAACACTGAAGCTTTCTTT.

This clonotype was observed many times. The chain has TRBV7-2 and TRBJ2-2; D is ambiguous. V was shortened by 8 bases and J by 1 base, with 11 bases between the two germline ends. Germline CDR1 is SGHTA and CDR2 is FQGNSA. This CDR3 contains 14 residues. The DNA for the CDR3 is TGTGCCAGCTCAATAGGACGGAACACCGGGGAGCTGTTTTTT. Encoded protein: CASSIGRNTGELFF. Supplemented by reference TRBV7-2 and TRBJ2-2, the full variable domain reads GAGVSQSPSNKVTEKGKDVELRCDPISGHTALYWYRQSLGQGLEFLIYFQGNSAPDKSGLPSDRFSAERTGGSVSTLTIQRTQQEDSAVYLCASSIGRNTGELFFGEGSRLTVL.

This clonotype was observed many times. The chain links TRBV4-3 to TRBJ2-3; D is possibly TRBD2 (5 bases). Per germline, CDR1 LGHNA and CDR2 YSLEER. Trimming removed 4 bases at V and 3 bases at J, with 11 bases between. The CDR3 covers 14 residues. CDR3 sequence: CASSPYRGTDTQYF. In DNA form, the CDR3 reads TGCGCCAGCAGCCCATACCGGGGAACAGATACGCAGTATTTT.

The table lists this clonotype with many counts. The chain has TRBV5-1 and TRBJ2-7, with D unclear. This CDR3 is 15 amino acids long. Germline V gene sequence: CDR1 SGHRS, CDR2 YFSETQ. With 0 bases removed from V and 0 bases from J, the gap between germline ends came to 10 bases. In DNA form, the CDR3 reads TGCGCCAGCAGCTTGGTGTACGGCAGCTCCTACGAGCAGTACTTC. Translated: CASSLVYGSSYEQYF.

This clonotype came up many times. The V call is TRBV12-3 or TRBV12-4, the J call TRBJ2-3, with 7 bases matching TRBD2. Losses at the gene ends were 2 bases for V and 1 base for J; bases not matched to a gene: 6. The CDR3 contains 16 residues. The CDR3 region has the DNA TGTGCCAGCAGTTTATACGGGGGAGGGCGCACAGATACGCAGTATTTT. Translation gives CASSLYGGGRTDTQYF.